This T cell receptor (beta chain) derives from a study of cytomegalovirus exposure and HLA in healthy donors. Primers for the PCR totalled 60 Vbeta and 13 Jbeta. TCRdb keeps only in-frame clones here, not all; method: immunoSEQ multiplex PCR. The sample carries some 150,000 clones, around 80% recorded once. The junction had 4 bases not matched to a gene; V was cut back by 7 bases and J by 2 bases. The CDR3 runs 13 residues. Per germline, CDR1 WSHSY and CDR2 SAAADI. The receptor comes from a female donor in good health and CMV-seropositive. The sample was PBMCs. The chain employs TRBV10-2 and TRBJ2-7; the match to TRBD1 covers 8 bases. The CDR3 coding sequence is TGCGCCAGCACCGGGACAGGAGCCTACGAGCAGTACTTC. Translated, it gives CASTGTGAYEQYF.